A single sample is the source of the 15 T cell receptor beta chains below, sequenced in a study of blood T cells in healthy people across ages. The authors ran a second PCR of about 6 to 11 cycles using a sample-barcoded 5' primer and a J-beta primer mix. In TCRdb, the 5' RACE reads were re-called with MiXCR into one record per CDR3 protein. The sample consists of some 1.6 million distinct CDR3 sequences, roughly 30% of them appearing once. The source material was blood. These receptors came from a woman under 40 in good health.

This clonotype was detected only a few times. The chain links TRBV20-1 to TRBJ2-1; 11 bases map to TRBD2. After removal of 5 bases from V and 7 bases from J, the junction contained 7 bases not matched to a gene. Per germline, CDR1 DFQATT and CDR2 SNEGSKA (reference sequence). This CDR3 region has 14 residues. CDR3 loop: CSALLAGASNEQFF. The CDR3 bases are TGCAGTGCTTTACTAGCGGGAGCGAGTAATGAGCAGTTCTTC.

A few counts support this clonotype. V and J are TRBV20-1 and TRBJ2-2; perhaps TRBD2 as D (5 bases). The CDR3 loop spans 16 amino acids. Trimming removed 2 bases at V and 4 bases at J, with 17 bases between. CDR1 and CDR2 from the germline V gene are DFQATT and SNEGSKA (reference sequence). The CDR3 loop reads CSARRLSHGVTGELFF. For the CDR3, the DNA is TGCAGTGCTAGAAGACTGAGCCACGGGGTCACCGGGGAGCTGTTTTTT.

The rearrangement links TRBV30 to TRBJ2-7; D possibly matches TRBD1 or TRBD2 (6 bases each). The CDR3 length is 14 residues. Germline CDR1 and CDR2: GTSNPN and SVGIG (reference sequence). V was pared by 5 bases and J by 6 bases, with 20 bases between. CDR3 amino acids: CAWHKQGAGPEQYF. The CDR3 coding sequence is TGTGCCTGGCATAAACAGGGCGCGGGGCCCGAGCAGTACTTC.

The V gene is TRBV7-3, the J gene TRBJ2-1; 9 bases fit TRBD2. The trim removed 5 bases at V and 9 bases at J, leaving 11 bases unmatched. Germline V gene sequence: CDR1 SGHTA, CDR2 FQGTGA. CDR3 length: 15 residues. The CDR3 loop reads CASSLRSGGYGEQFF. In nucleotides, the CDR3 is TGTGCCAGCAGCCTCCGCAGCGGGGGGTACGGTGAGCAGTTCTTC.

This clonotype occurred many times. The V and J genes are TRBV20-1 and TRBJ2-1; TRBD2 matches at 13 bases. The CDR3 runs 18 residues. V lost 6 bases, J lost 3 bases, and 14 bases stayed unmatched. Germline V lookup: CDR1 DFQATT, CDR2 SNEGSKA (reference sequence). This CDR3 is CSATPGLAGLILYNEQFF. The CDR3 coding sequence is TGCAGTGCAACTCCGGGACTAGCGGGACTTATACTCTACAATGAGCAGTTCTTC.

The V call is TRBV2, the J call TRBJ1-2; TRBD1 matches at 10 bases. V lost 3 bases, J lost 6 bases, and 10 bases stayed unmatched. Germline assignment: CDR1 SNHLY and CDR2 FYNNEI. This CDR3 is built from 16 residues. DNA of the CDR3: TGTGCCAGCAGTGACCATACCGGGACAGGGGAGGATGGCTACACCTTC. It yields the protein CASSDHTGTGEDGYTF.

As for this clonotype: Germline is not matched at one junction end, which may reflect a read error. This chain links TRBV29-1 with TRBJ2-1; D is possibly TRBD1 or TRBD2 (5 bases each). Germline lookup yields CDR1 SQVTM and CDR2 ANQGSEA. The CDR3 length is 16 residues. The DNA of the CDR3 is TGCAGCATTGAACCGGGACCAGCGGTATCCTACAATGAGCAGTTCTTC. Protein product: CSIEPGPAVSYNEQFF.

The V gene is TRBV4-1, the J gene TRBJ2-1, with unresolved D. The CDR3 loop spans 14 amino acids. Germline-derived CDR1 and CDR2 are MGHRA and YSYEKL. Trimming stripped 0 bases from V and 4 bases from J, with 7 bases between. CDR3 DNA: TGCGCCAGCAGCCAAGAATTGGAGTACAATGAGCAGTTCTTC. Amino acid sequence: CASSQELEYNEQFF.

This clonotype was observed a single time. This sequence joins TRBV9 and TRBJ1-2; possibly TRBD1 for D (6 bases). This CDR3 contains 17 residues. Per the germline V gene, CDR1 is SGDLS and CDR2 is YYNGEE. Trimming removed 0 bases from V and 5 bases from J, with 20 bases in between. CDR3 sequence: CASSVGGGSGDRYGYTF. CDR3 DNA sequence: TGTGCCAGCAGCGTAGGAGGGGGATCGGGGGATCGGTATGGCTACACCTTC.

This chain joins TRBV18 and TRBJ2-1, with a weak D call TRBD2 (6 bases). Trimming pared 0 bases from V and 9 bases from J, leaving 15 bases between. Germline values: CDR1 KGHSH, CDR2 LQKENI. The CDR3 has 15 residues. The CDR3 bases are TGTGCCAGCTCACCACCCGGACTATCGGACTCTGAGCAGTTCTTC. It codes for CASSPPGLSDSEQFF. Variable domain in full (rest from reference TRBV18 and TRBJ2-1): NAGVMQNPRHLVRRRGQEARLRCSPMKGHSHVYWYRQLPEEGLKFMVYLQKENIIDESGMPKERFSAEFPKEGPSILRIQQVVRGDSAAYFCASSPPGLSDSEQFFGPGTRLTVL.

This chain links TRBV6-6 with TRBJ2-5; no firm D call. The DNA end is a closer match to TRBJ2-7, so the J assignment may be wrong. Germline CDR1 reads MNHNY; CDR2 reads SVGAGI (reference sequence). CDR3 length: 12 amino acids. CDR3 nucleotide sequence: TGTGCCAGCGGGCAGGTTCTCTACGAGCAGTACTTC. It translates to CASGQVLYEQYF.

The chain links TRBV7-6 to TRBJ2-5; the D gene is possibly TRBD1 (6 bases). The J call may be faulty, since TRBJ2-7 better matches the DNA end. The CDR3 is 15 amino acids. Germline CDR1 SGHVS, CDR2 FNYEAQ. The CDR3 DNA follows: TGTGCCAGCAGCTTAAACAGGGACACCCGATACGAGCAGTACTTC. It encodes CASSLNRDTRYEQYF.

CDR3 amino acids: CASSPSGTAADEQYF. The CDR3 DNA is TGTGCCAGCAGCCCCTCCGGGACGGCCGCGGACGAGCAGTACTTC. The chain couples TRBV5-5 to TRBJ2-1; possibly TRBD1 or TRBD2 for D (5 bases each). The end of the DNA is better explained by TRBJ2-7, so the J call may be wrong. Germline values: CDR1 SGHKS, CDR2 YYEKEE (reference sequence). CDR3 length: 15 residues.

This chain uses TRBV9 with TRBJ2-7, with D possibly TRBD1 on 6 matching bases. Trimming removed 2 bases at V and 6 bases at J, with 12 bases between. Germline assignment: CDR1 SGDLS and CDR2 YYNGEE. The CDR3 is 13 amino acids. The CDR3 region has the DNA TGTGCCAGCAGCGTGTGGCAGGGGTCCGAGCAGTACTTC. Translating gives CASSVWQGSEQYF.

The chain joins TRBV6-5 to TRBJ2-3, with a possible D match to TRBD2 (7 bases). The CDR3 is 19 residues long. CDR1 is MNHEY, CDR2 SVGAGI, per germline. Trimming took 1 base from V and 0 from J, leaving 20 bases between them. The CDR3 region is CASSYLTFGGPTSTDTQYF. DNA of the CDR3: TGTGCCAGCAGTTACTTGACATTCGGGGGGCCGACTAGCACAGATACGCAGTATTTT.